Sequencing of this T cell receptor (beta chain) was carried out in a study of T-cell reconstitution after alpha-beta-depleted transplantation in children (dated by TCRdb to the mid-2010s). Looking at the study overall: Using TCR repertoire profiling, the study quantitatively followed how T-cell immune reconstitution unfolded in children after TCRalphabeta/CD19-depleted allogeneic hematopoietic cell transplantation.

Library method: PCR. Sequencing instrument: Illumina HiSeq 2500. To normalize quantification of the TCRbeta repertoire, the TCR libraries were built with molecular barcoding that relied on unique molecular identifiers. TCRdb ran its own pipeline on the public reads, namely fastp trimming at Q25 and MiXCR clone calling, and kept in-frame beta chains. Rows with one shared CDR3 protein collapse into an entry with the most common genes and DNA. The table for this sample lists roughly 500,000 distinct CDR3 sequences; about a sixth of them were counted only once. The biggest ten clones account for 3.3% of the sample. This clonotype has only a few counts. Its antigen specificity is not known. Base-call qualities are not available, and no considerably larger clone is one nucleotide away. The trim is 3 bases for V and 2 bases for J, with a gap of 7 bases between the germline ends. CDR1 and CDR2 are read off the germline V gene (reference sequence) as LNHDA and SQIVND. CDR3 length: 13 amino acids, cysteine to phenylalanine. Solely the CDR3 DNA is kept, with 39 bases framed from the first base.

This sequence originates from a human donor who donated a stem cell graft to a child with acute lymphoblastic leukemia. The chain uses TRBV19 and TRBJ1-2; confidence is insufficient to name the D gene. Source: PBMCs from the stem cell graft donor, taken from the stem cell graft. The CDR3 region: CASSMGVNYGYTF. The nucleotides read TGTGCCAGTAGTATGGGAGTGAACTATGGCTACACCTTC.